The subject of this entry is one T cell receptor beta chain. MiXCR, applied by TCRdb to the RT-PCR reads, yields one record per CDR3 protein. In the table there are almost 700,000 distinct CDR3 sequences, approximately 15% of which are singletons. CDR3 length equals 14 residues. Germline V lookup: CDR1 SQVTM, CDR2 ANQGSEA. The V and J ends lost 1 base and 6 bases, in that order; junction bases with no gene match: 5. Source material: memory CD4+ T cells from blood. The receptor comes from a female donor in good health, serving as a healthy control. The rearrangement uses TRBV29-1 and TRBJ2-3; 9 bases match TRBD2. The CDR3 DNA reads TGCAGCGTTGAAGTGGGAGCGGGGGGTGATACGCAGTATTTT. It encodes CSVEVGAGGDTQYF.